The entry that follows covers one TCR beta chain sequence. These data come from a study of technical replicates of blood from a few donors. Repertoires were generated with immunoSEQ multiplex PCR, while TCRdb's copy carries only in-frame clones and drops some. The table shows 75,000 to 100,000 clones, with about 95% occurring only once. CDR3 length: 14 residues. Germline loops: CDR1 SGHRS, CDR2 YFSETQ. Trimming cost V 0 bases and J 1 base, with 7 bases left between them. The V call is TRBV5-1, the J call TRBJ1-1, with a tentative D call TRBD1 (5 bases). The TCR sequence derives from a human donor in good health. The sequenced sample consisted of T cells isolated from PBMCs. Here the CDR3 reads CASSLDTGNTEAFF. The CDR3 DNA sequence: TGCGCCAGCAGCTTGGATACAGGGAACACTGAAGCTTTCTTT.